The TCR beta chain under discussion was sequenced for a study of T cells after yellow fever vaccination (dated by TCRdb to between 2017 and 2020). Study-level background: The SMART-Seq v4 Ultra Low Input RNA kit was used to prepare libraries from fractions with low cell numbers. To follow T-cell clones before and after primary and booster YFV17D yellow fever vaccination, bulk TCR alpha and beta repertoires were sequenced over time. Two healthy male donors made up the cohort, one aged 18 to 29 years and the other aged 30 to 40 years. Blood was collected at multiple timepoints before and after primary and secondary immunization, and bulk PBMC replicates and cell subsets were isolated. Results the study describes overall, beyond this receptor: Because abundant contaminating clonotypes from the bulk population could be contained in FACS-sorted repertoires, computational filtering was required. After the booster, most of the clones that had expanded following primary vaccination were detected again (96% of CD4 and around 87% of CD8), which suggests that memory was broadly maintained. A small share of clonotypes occurred in both CD4 and CD8 compartments, likely arising from convergent recombination. The secondary T-cell response was found to be weaker but faster than the primary response, with a peak reached on day 5 rather than on day 15. Because only a couple of donors were included in the study, the extent to which the findings can be generalized is limited.

The data were produced on an Illumina NovaSeq 6000. TCR cDNA was made using 5'RACE template switching, a step that added a universal primer site and unique molecular identifiers. Priming of cDNA synthesis was performed from both the TCR alpha and TCR beta constant segments. Library amplification involved two PCR steps, and the second step added sample barcodes and sequencing adapters. Sequencing of libraries was performed on Illumina HiSeq 2500 (2x100 bp) or NovaSeq (2x150 bp). Processing in the source paper ran as follows. Demultiplexing of reads and collapsing into UMI consensus sequences were performed with MIGEC, and V(D)J alignment was carried out with MiXCR. Clonotypes responding to the vaccine were identified with edgeR on replicate PBMC samples, with the criteria of FDR below 0.01 and a log2 fold change above 5 up to day 15. Bulk clonotypes were assigned CD4 or CD8 identity according to which sequenced CD4 or CD8 repertoire held them at higher abundance. The public sequencing data were trimmed at Q25 with fastp and processed into clonotypes with MiXCR by TCRdb, which kept only in-frame beta chains. Here each entry gathers all rows of one CDR3 protein and keeps the most common genes and DNA. For this entry, the V and J calls and clone size follow TCRdb and not the study's own pipeline. Here the sample has hundreds of thousands of distinct CDR3 sequences; 18% occur a single time. Of the sample, 15% to 20% falls within the top ten clones.

According to the study, the label for this sample's treatment or condition signals: live attenuated yellow fever vaccine strain. Two biological replicates of bulk PBMCs were collected at each blood-draw timepoint. PBMCs were isolated from peripheral blood using a standard Ficoll-Paque protocol. TriZol was used to extract RNA from bulk PBMCs, CD4 and CD8 fractions, and dextramer-positive and dextramer-negative fractions. The germline V gene encodes CDR1 SNHLY and CDR2 FYNNEI. Including cysteine and phenylalanine, the CDR3 has 12 amino acids. Only CDR3 DNA remains: 36 bases, in frame from the first base. V is clipped by 4 bases and J by 2 bases, and the sequence between their germline boundaries is 4 bases long. In the case of this clonotype: What this receptor recognizes is not known. The input lacks base qualities; no much larger clone sits a single base away.

The input for sequencing was PBMCs, taken before the yellow fever booster vaccination. Recombination joined TRBV2 with TRBJ2-3, with the D gene not clear enough to name. The receptor's source is a man between 18 and 29 years old who received the YFV17D yellow fever vaccine. The CDR3 corresponds to CASSVYTDTQYF. The DNA is TGTGCCAGCAGTGTGTACACAGATACGCAGTATTTT. Full variable domain (CDR3 extended with the reference TRBV2 and TRBJ2-3 proteins): EPEVTQTPSHQVTQMGQEVILRCVPISNHLYFYWYRQILGQKVEFLVSFYNNEISEKSEIFDDQFSVERPDGSNFTLKIRSTKLEDSAMYFCASSVYTDTQYFGPGTRLTVL.